The subject of this entry is one TCR beta chain. Its antigen is undetermined. Per germline, CDR1 MNHEY and CDR2 SMNVEV (reference sequence). Trimming took 6 bases from V and 4 from J; bases not matched to a gene: 5. This CDR3 region has 14 residues. TCRdb's table, derived via immunoSEQ multiplex PCR, lists solely in-frame clones and lacks some. The data show some 2,100,000 clones, about 92% seen once. Naivety among CD8 cells was defined by CD45RO negativity and positive CCR7 selection, thereby excluding terminally differentiated effector memory CD45RA+ cells. The sample comes from a study of shared clonotypes between healthy human individuals. General study points: Collection of samples was limited to blood; tissue repertoires likely differ.

The specimen was naive CD8+ T cells from PBMCs. The chain combines TRBV27 with TRBJ2-3; TRBD2 matches 9 bases. The TCR was taken from a young man in good health. Some clones in this sample may be carry-over from other donors' samples. CDR3 protein: CASRISGRADTQYF. The CDR3 DNA reads as TGTGCCAGCAGAATTAGCGGGAGAGCAGATACGCAGTATTTT.